This T cell receptor (beta chain) was identified during a study of cytomegalovirus exposure and HLA in healthy donors. CDR3 size: 16 residues. Germline V CDR1 and CDR2: LNHDA, SQIVND (reference sequence). V lost 7 bases and J lost 6; bases outside the gene matches: 16. The PCR employed 60 Vbeta primers together with 13 Jbeta primers. TCRdb's copy holds only in-frame clones and misses some; the assay was immunoSEQ multiplex PCR. The table has 80,000 to 100,000 clones, roughly 76% seen once. This clone came up once. The clonotype was recovered from a man between 45 and 60 years old in good health and CMV-seronegative. Sequencing used PBMCs. The rearrangement uses TRBV19 and TRBJ2-3, with 7 bases aligning to TRBD2. Written as DNA, the CDR3 is TGTGCCAGTAAAGCTGGTGTTCGGGGGGTAGGCGATACGCAGTATTTT. Its translation is CASKAGVRGVGDTQYF.